These 20 T cell receptor beta chains were all obtained from the same sample, sequenced in a study of post-analysis software for immune sequencing data. Unique molecular identifiers tagged the TCR beta cDNA libraries. TCRdb independently ran MiXCR on the PCR reads; one entry per CDR3 protein. Of roughly 200,000 distinct CDR3 sequences in the sample, 25% to 30% are singletons; the top ten hold nearly 3.5%. These receptors lack a known antigen. Study-wide points: In patients, TRBV5-6, TRBV5-1 and TRBV20-1 belonged to five TRBV segments found more frequently than in controls.

Sequencing was done on a sample of blood. The receptors stem from a girl aged 2-17 years with multiple sclerosis.

In its sample, this clonotype was seen a few times. This chain connects TRBV7-2 to TRBJ1-1; D possibly corresponds to TRBD1 (5 bases). Looked up from germline, CDR1 is SGHTA and CDR2 is FQGNSA. V lost 5 bases, J lost 1 base, and 17 bases lay in between. The CDR3 is 16 amino acids. CDR3 nucleotides: TGTGCCAGCAGCCCATATACGGGGAGGGGGAACACTGAAGCTTTCTTT. It yields the protein CASSPYTGRGNTEAFF.

This clonotype has a handful of counts. The J gene is TRBJ2-7, the V gene TRBV5-1; perhaps TRBD2 as D (5 bases). Germline CDR1 reads SGHRS; CDR2 reads YFSETQ. Trimming took 0 bases from V and 3 from J, leaving 10 bases between them. The CDR3 contains 14 residues. CDR3 sequence reads: CASSLGVGDYEQYF. The DNA for the CDR3 is TGCGCCAGCAGCTTGGGGGTCGGGGACTACGAGCAGTACTTC.

This clonotype has a count of ten or more. V usage is TRBV9 and J usage is TRBJ2-7; TRBD2 matches at 7 bases. The V segment lost 1 base and the J segment 6 bases; nucleotides outside the gene matches: 4. This CDR3 contains 13 residues. Germline CDR1 SGDLS, CDR2 YYNGEE. The CDR3 protein is CASSVRSGGEQYF. The CDR3 DNA follows: TGTGCCAGCAGCGTACGCTCGGGGGGCGAGCAGTACTTC.

The chain couples TRBV6-2 or TRBV6-3 to TRBJ2-5, with D perhaps matching TRBD1 or TRBD2 (5 bases each). The CDR3 is made up of 14 amino acids. Germline V CDR1 and CDR2: MNHEY, SVGEGT. The V end lost 6 bases, the J end lost 11 bases, and 22 bases lay between the germline ends. The CDR3 here is CASSLRMRGEEQYF. CDR3 nucleotides: TGTGCCAGCAGCCTCCGGATGAGGGGAGAAGAGCAGTACTTC.

CDR3 amino acids: CASNLASGTSGTDTQYF. CDR3 coding DNA: TGCGCCAGCAATTTGGCGTCTGGGACTAGCGGCACAGATACGCAGTATTTT. The V and J genes are TRBV5-1 and TRBJ2-3; 10 bases fit TRBD2. The V gene's germline CDR1 is SGHRS and CDR2 YFSETQ. With 6 bases clipped from V and 1 base from J, the junction kept 11 bases outside the gene matches. The CDR3 sequence is 17 residues long.

As for this clonotype: Given a much more abundant clone one base away, this may be a read error. This chain joins TRBV6-5 and TRBJ2-1; D might be TRBD2 (5 bases). The CDR3 length is 14 residues. Germline V gene lookup returns CDR1 MNHEY and CDR2 SVGAGI. The CDR3: CTTCPDGGYNEQFF. The CDR3 region has the DNA TGTACCACCTGTCCCGACGGAGGATACAATGAGCAGTTCTTC.

In this sample, this clonotype turned up a few times. This chain connects TRBV12-3 or TRBV12-4 to TRBJ1-6, with D uncertain. This CDR3 has 12 residues. The V gene lost 5 bases and the J gene lost 8 bases, with 7 bases spanning the gap. The CDR3 sequence: CASSPLHSPLHF. DNA for the CDR3: TGTGCCAGCAGTCCCCTCCATTCACCCCTCCACTTT.

The J gene is TRBJ1-5, the V gene TRBV15; D is perhaps TRBD1 (5 bases). The V gene lost 4 bases and the J gene lost 0 bases, with 7 bases spanning the gap. In germline, CDR1 is LNHNV, CDR2 YYDKDF (reference sequence). CDR3 size: 14 residues. The CDR3 bases are TGTGCCACCAGCACCGGACATAGCAATCAGCCCCAGCATTTT. This gives the protein CATSTGHSNQPQHF.

The chain has TRBV5-1 and TRBJ2-2, with D uncertain. CDR3 length equals 14 residues. The V end was cut by 4 bases, the J end by 4 bases, with 11 bases between. Germline-derived CDR1 and CDR2 are SGHRS and YFSETQ. CDR3 protein: CASSHDGSTGELFF. The CDR3 DNA reads TGCGCCAGCAGCCACGACGGTTCCACCGGGGAGCTGTTTTTT.

This CDR3 is CASQDSQGGGYNEQFF. CDR3 in DNA: TGTGCCAGCCAGGACTCGCAGGGTGGGGGCTACAATGAGCAGTTCTTC. The chain couples TRBV12-3 or TRBV12-4 to TRBJ2-1; D could derive from TRBD1 or TRBD2 (5 bases each). V was trimmed by 8 bases and J by 3 bases, leaving 20 bases between them. The CDR3 consists of 16 residues.

This sequence joins TRBV7-2 and TRBJ1-3; tentative D call: TRBD1 (6 bases). Trimming took 5 bases from V and 4 from J, leaving 15 bases between them. The CDR3 is made up of 15 amino acids. Germline V gene data show CDR1 as SGHTA and CDR2 as FQGNSA. The CDR3 region has the DNA TGTGCCAGCAGCGCGCGACAGGTGCTAGGAAACACCATATATTTT. As protein: CASSARQVLGNTIYF.

This clonotype showed up just a few times. This CDR3 is CASSQPDSSYNEQFF. CDR3 nucleotides: TGTGCCAGCAGCCAACCTGACAGCTCCTACAATGAGCAGTTCTTC. This chain connects TRBV12-3 or TRBV12-4 to TRBJ2-1; possible D gene TRBD1, 5 bases. This CDR3 contains 15 residues. V lost 6 bases, J lost 0 bases, and 12 bases lay in between.

The chain has TRBV27 and TRBJ2-3; perhaps TRBD2 as D (6 bases). The germline V gene encodes CDR1 MNHEY and CDR2 SMNVEV (reference sequence). Trimming removed 6 bases from V and 4 bases from J, with 17 bases in between. The CDR3 is made up of 15 amino acids. The CDR3 here is CASRSGGARADTQYF. As DNA, the CDR3 is TGTGCCAGCAGAAGTGGAGGGGCTCGGGCAGATACGCAGTATTTT.

This clonotype showed up many times. The DNA for the CDR3 is TGCGCCAGCAGCTTGGAGGTGCGACACCCCCCAGAGACCCAGTACTTC. Residues: CASSLEVRHPPETQYF. The V and J genes are TRBV5-1 and TRBJ2-5; D is unclear. CDR3 size: 16 residues. With 0 bases removed from V and 4 bases from J, the gap between germline ends came to 16 bases. From germline, CDR1 is SGHRS and CDR2 YFSETQ. Filled out from reference TRBV5-1 and TRBJ2-5, the complete variable domain reads KAGVTQTPRYLIKTRGQQVTLSCSPISGHRSVSWYQQTPGQGLQFLFEYFSETQRNKGNFPGRFSGRQFSNSRSEMNVSTLELGDSALYLCASSLEVRHPPETQYFGPGTRLLVL.

This clonotype was observed many times. This rearrangement joins TRBV12-3 or TRBV12-4 to TRBJ2-5; TRBD1 aligns across 10 bases. The CDR3 is 14 amino acids. V lost 6 bases, J lost 5 bases, and 6 bases stayed unmatched. CDR3 in amino acids: CASRTGTGEETQYF. CDR3 nucleotides: TGTGCCAGCAGGACCGGGACAGGGGAGGAGACCCAGTACTTC.

The J gene is TRBJ2-7, the V gene TRBV28; D not certain. V dropped 3 bases and J dropped 7 bases, with 13 bases sitting between them. The CDR3 extends over 13 amino acids. Germline CDR1 is MDHEN and CDR2 is SYDVKM. This CDR3 is CASSLGRRSEQYF. In nucleotides, the CDR3 is TGTGCCAGCAGTTTGGGCCGGCGGTCGGAGCAGTACTTC.

This clonotype has just a few counts. V gene TRBV18 combines with J gene TRBJ2-7; 9 nucleotides align to TRBD1. Trimming removed 6 bases from V and 3 bases from J; junction bases left unmatched: 6. Looked up from germline, CDR1 is KGHSH and CDR2 is LQKENI. The length of the CDR3 is 14 residues. The CDR3 sequence is CASSSGQGFYEQYF. The CDR3 bases are TGTGCCAGCTCGAGCGGACAGGGGTTCTACGAGCAGTACTTC.

The rearrangement uses TRBV20-1 and TRBJ2-7; TRBD1 agrees at 10 bases. The CDR3 totals 14 residues. The V gene end was trimmed by 3 bases and the J gene end by 5 bases; junction bases not matched to a gene: 7. Germline lookup yields CDR1 DFQATT and CDR2 SNEGSKA (reference sequence). The CDR3, as DNA: TGCAGTGCTAGCCGGGACAGGGGAGCCCACGAGCAGTACTTC. Its translation: CSASRDRGAHEQYF.

This clonotype has ten or more counts. The chain employs TRBV29-1 and TRBJ2-3; D not certain. The V gene lost 6 bases and the J gene lost 2 bases, with 6 bases spanning the gap. CDR3 length equals 11 residues. Germline CDR1 and CDR2: SQVTM and ANQGSEA. CDR3 amino acids: CSVRITDTQYF. The CDR3 nucleotides read TGCAGCGTCCGTATCACAGATACGCAGTATTTT.

The J gene is TRBJ2-3, the V gene TRBV7-9; TRBD2 aligns across 7 bases. CDR1 and CDR2 from the germline V gene are SEHNR and FQNEAQ (reference sequence). The ends lost 1 base at V and 2 bases at J; junction bases unmatched: 3. The CDR3 is made up of 15 amino acids. CDR3 amino acids: CASSLGGGTTDTQYF. In DNA, the CDR3 is TGTGCCAGCAGCTTAGGGGGGGGGACCACAGATACGCAGTATTTT.